This T cell receptor beta chain was observed in a study of T cells in Graves' hyperthyroidism and ophthalmopathy. Background on the study: The blood sample was taken at first diagnosis, before treatment began.

The study included ophthalmopathy patients with Clinical Activity Score at least 3, NOSPECS grade at least 4 and duration under 3 months. Not enrolled were patients with uncontrolled infection, other autoimmune disease, pregnancy or lactation. About this clonotype itself: Its antigen is currently unknown.

Regarding the study as a whole: Peripheral blood also featured most of the thyroid clonotypes expanded above 0.001.

From germline, CDR1 is MNHEY and CDR2 SVGEGT. The CDR3 is 15 amino acids. V lost 2 bases and J lost 4, with 12 bases in between. TCR beta CDR3 regions were amplified from RNA. An initial round of RT-PCR targeting the TCR CDR3 relied on the HTBI primer set. TCRdb re-derived calls from the multiplex PCR reads in MiXCR, one entry per CDR3 protein. In the table there are about 500,000 distinct CDR3 sequences, about 16% of which are singletons. The chain has TRBV6-2 or TRBV6-3 and TRBJ2-1; tentatively, D is TRBD1 (6 bases). Material for sequencing was blood. This sequence originates from a woman in her 30s with Graves' ophthalmopathy. CDR3 sequence: CASSYGPGQYNEQFF. In DNA, the CDR3 is TGTGCCAGCAGTTACGGTCCTGGACAGTACAATGAGCAGTTCTTC.